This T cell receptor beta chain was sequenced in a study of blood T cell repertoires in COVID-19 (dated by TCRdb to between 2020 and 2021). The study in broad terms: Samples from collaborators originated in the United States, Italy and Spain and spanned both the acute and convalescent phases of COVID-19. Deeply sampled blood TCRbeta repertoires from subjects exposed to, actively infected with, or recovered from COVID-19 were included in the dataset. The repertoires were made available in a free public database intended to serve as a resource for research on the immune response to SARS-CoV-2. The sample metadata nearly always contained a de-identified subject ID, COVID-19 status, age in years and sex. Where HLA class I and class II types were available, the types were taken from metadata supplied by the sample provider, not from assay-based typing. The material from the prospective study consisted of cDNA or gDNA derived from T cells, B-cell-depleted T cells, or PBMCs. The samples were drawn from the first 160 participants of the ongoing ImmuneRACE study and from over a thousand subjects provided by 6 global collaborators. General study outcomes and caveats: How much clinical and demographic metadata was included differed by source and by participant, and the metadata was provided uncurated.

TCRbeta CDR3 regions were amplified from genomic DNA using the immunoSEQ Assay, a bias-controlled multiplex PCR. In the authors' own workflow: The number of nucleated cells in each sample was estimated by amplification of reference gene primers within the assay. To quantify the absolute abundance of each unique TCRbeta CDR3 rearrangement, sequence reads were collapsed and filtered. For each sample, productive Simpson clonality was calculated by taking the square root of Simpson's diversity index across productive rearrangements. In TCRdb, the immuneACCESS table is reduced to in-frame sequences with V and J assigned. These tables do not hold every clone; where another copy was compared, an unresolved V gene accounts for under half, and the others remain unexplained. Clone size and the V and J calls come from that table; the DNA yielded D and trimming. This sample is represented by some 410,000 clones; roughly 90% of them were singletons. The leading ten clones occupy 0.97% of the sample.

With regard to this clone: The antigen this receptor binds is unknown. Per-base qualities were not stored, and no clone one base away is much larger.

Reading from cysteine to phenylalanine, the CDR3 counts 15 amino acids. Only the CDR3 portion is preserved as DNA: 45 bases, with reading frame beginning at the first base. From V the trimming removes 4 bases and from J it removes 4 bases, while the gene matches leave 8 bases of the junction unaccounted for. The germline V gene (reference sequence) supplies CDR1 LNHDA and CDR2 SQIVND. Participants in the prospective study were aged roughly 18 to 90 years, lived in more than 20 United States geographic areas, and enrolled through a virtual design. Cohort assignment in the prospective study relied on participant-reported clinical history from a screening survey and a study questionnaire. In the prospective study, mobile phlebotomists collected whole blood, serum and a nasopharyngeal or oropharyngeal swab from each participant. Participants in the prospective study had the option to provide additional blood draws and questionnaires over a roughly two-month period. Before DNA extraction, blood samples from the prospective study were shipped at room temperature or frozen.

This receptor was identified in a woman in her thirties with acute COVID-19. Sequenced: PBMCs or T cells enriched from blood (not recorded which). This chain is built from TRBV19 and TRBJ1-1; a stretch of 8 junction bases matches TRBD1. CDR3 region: CASSTSLGQGTEAFF. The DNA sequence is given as TGTGCCAGTAGTACCTCCCTTGGACAGGGCACTGAAGCTTTCTTT.